Listed here are 27 T cell receptor beta chains from one sample, sequenced in a study of T cells after yellow fever vaccination. TCRdb redid the calling of the 5' RACE reads with MiXCR, one entry per CDR3 protein. This sample yields some 300,000 distinct CDR3 sequences, of which about 10% are seen a single time; approximately 3% belongs to the top ten. The sample here was CD4+ T cells sorted from PBMCs, taken 45 days after the yellow fever booster vaccination. These receptors were collected from a man aged 18 to 29 who received the YFV17D yellow fever vaccine.

DNA for the CDR3: TGTGCCAGCAGGGTTGGCAGCCGTGAAGCTTTCTTT. It translates to CASRVGSREAFF. The chain has TRBV2 and TRBJ1-1, with D hard to call. Between the trimmed V and J ends, which lost 6 bases and 7 bases, there was a span of 12 bases. Germline V CDR1 and CDR2: SNHLY, FYNNEI. This CDR3 has 12 residues.

The V and J genes are TRBV7-9 and TRBJ2-5, with D perhaps TRBD1 (5 bases). The germline V gene encodes CDR1 SEHNR and CDR2 FQNEAQ (reference sequence). V was pared by 5 bases and J by 4 bases, with 11 bases between. CDR3 length: 13 residues. The CDR3 here is CASSRDQGETQYF. As DNA, the CDR3 is TGTGCCAGCAGCCGAGACCAGGGAGAGACCCAGTACTTC.

There are many counts of this clonotype. The gene calls are TRBV4-1 and TRBJ1-4; D is uncertain. This CDR3 is built from 15 residues. Deletions cut 2 bases from V and 8 bases from J, with 15 bases between. Looked up from germline, CDR1 is MGHRA and CDR2 is YSYEKL. The CDR3 here is CASSQKYLDPEKLFF. The CDR3 DNA reads as TGCGCCAGCAGCCAAAAATACCTCGACCCGGAAAAACTGTTTTTT.

The chain couples TRBV28 to TRBJ1-2; the D is unclear. The CDR3 loop spans 12 amino acids. Germline CDR1 MDHEN, CDR2 SYDVKM. V was trimmed by 6 bases and J by 8 bases, leaving 13 bases between them. CDR3 sequence: CASSPPKGGYTF. CDR3 nucleotides: TGTGCCAGCAGCCCACCCAAAGGCGGCTACACCTTC.

This clonotype showed up just a few times. This chain connects TRBV5-1 to TRBJ2-5; 7 bases line up with TRBD1. After removal of 6 bases from V and 2 bases from J, the junction contained 7 bases not matched to a gene. CDR1 is SGHRS, CDR2 YFSETQ, per germline. The CDR3 runs 14 residues. CDR3 region: CASTPTDRQETQYF. Here the CDR3 DNA reads TGCGCCAGCACCCCAACGGACAGGCAAGAGACCCAGTACTTC. The whole variable domain, filled in from reference TRBV5-1 and TRBJ2-5, reads KAGVTQTPRYLIKTRGQQVTLSCSPISGHRSVSWYQQTPGQGLQFLFEYFSETQRNKGNFPGRFSGRQFSNSRSEMNVSTLELGDSALYLCASTPTDRQETQYFGPGTRLLVL.

In its sample, this clonotype was seen many times. The chain recombines TRBV5-1 with TRBJ2-7, with unresolved D. The germline V gene has CDR1 SGHRS and CDR2 YFSETQ. The CDR3 extends over 12 amino acids. V lost 8 bases and J lost 0, with 9 bases in between. CDR3 sequence: CARKILSYEQYV. Here the CDR3 DNA reads TGCGCCAGGAAGATTCTCTCCTACGAGCAGTACGTC.

The V gene is TRBV27, the J gene TRBJ2-3; tentatively, D is TRBD1 (5 bases). Trimming cost V 2 bases and J 4 bases, with 10 bases left between them. CDR3 length equals 14 residues. The germline V gene has CDR1 MNHEY and CDR2 SMNVEV (reference sequence). CDR3 sequence reads: CASSLARAADTQYF. The CDR3 coding sequence is TGTGCCAGCAGTTTAGCCAGGGCCGCAGATACGCAGTATTTT.

The J gene is TRBJ2-5, the V gene TRBV29-1; 12 positions match TRBD1. CDR1 and CDR2 (germline): SQVTM, ANQGSEA. The V and J ends lost 6 bases and 5 bases, in that order; junction bases with no gene match: 7. The CDR3 length is 14 residues. DNA for the CDR3: TGCAGCGTCCGGGACAGGGGGCAGTGGGAGACCCAGTACTTC. As protein: CSVRDRGQWETQYF.

The V and J genes are TRBV11-1 and TRBJ2-1; unclear D gene. The CDR3 contains 14 residues. V was pared by 1 base and J by 8 bases, with 12 bases between. The germline gives CDR1 SGHAT, CDR2 FQDESV (reference sequence). In DNA, the CDR3 is TGTGCCAGCAGCTTAGATGTCTACCAACATGAGCAGTTCTTC. Its translation: CASSLDVYQHEQFF.

This clonotype has ten or more counts. The chain has TRBV6-4 and TRBJ2-3; 9 bases align to TRBD2. CDR1 MRHNA and CDR2 SNTAGT come from the germline V gene. The V segment lost 6 bases and the J segment 4 bases; nucleotides outside the gene matches: 2. The CDR3 totals 13 residues. The CDR3 DNA reads as TGTGCCAGCAGCAGGACTAGCGCAGATACGCAGTATTTT. Its protein is CASSRTSADTQYF.

This clonotype was detected a few times. This rearrangement joins TRBV4-3 to TRBJ2-5; a weak D match, TRBD2 (8 bases). The CDR3 has 14 amino acids. V was trimmed by 2 bases and J by 9 bases, leaving 16 bases between them. Germline CDR1 reads LGHNA; CDR2 reads YSLEER. CDR3 amino acids: CASSQSGGAGAQYF. The CDR3 bases are TGCGCCAGCAGCCAATCAGGGGGAGCGGGGGCCCAGTACTTC.

The chain links TRBV20-1 to TRBJ2-7; tentatively, D is TRBD1 or TRBD2 (5 bases each). The CDR3 consists of 12 residues. Per germline, CDR1 DFQATT and CDR2 SNEGSKA (reference sequence). V was cut by 6 bases and J by 5 bases, with 14 bases left in between. This CDR3 is CSAPRDGHEQYF. CDR3 DNA sequence: TGCAGTGCGCCGAGGGACGGACACGAGCAGTACTTC.

In its sample, this clonotype was seen many times. The chain couples TRBV7-9 to TRBJ1-2; no clear D. The CDR3 covers 14 residues. Germline V gives CDR1 SEHNR, CDR2 FQNEAQ (reference sequence). Trimming left V 4 bases short and J 4 bases short, with 13 bases between. The CDR3 DNA reads TGTGCCAGCAGCTGGAACAGCCCGGCCTATGGCTACACCTTC. Translated, it gives CASSWNSPAYGYTF.

This clonotype was seen a few times. The rearrangement uses TRBV4-3 and TRBJ1-1, with TRBD1 as a possible D gene (6 bases). Germline V gene sequence: CDR1 LGHNA, CDR2 YSLEER. V lost 1 base, J lost 1 base, and 16 bases lay in between. CDR3 length equals 17 residues. CDR3 in DNA: TGCGCCAGCAGCCAAGTCTGGAACGCGGGACAGAACACTGAAGCTTTCTTT. It yields the protein CASSQVWNAGQNTEAFF.

This clonotype was detected only a few times. This chain uses TRBV6-2 or TRBV6-3 with TRBJ2-7; 7 bases line up with TRBD2. V lost 8 bases to trimming and J lost 4 bases; unmatched junction nucleotides: 8. The CDR3 loop spans 13 amino acids. Germline CDR1 is MNHEY and CDR2 is SVGEGT. CDR3 nucleotides: TGTGCCAGCCAGACCGCCGGGGGGTACGAGCAGTACTTC. It yields the protein CASQTAGGYEQYF.

This clonotype was counted only a few times. The V and J genes are TRBV12-3 or TRBV12-4 and TRBJ1-2; 8 positions agree with TRBD1. This CDR3 is built from 15 residues. Trimming removed 6 bases from V and 6 bases from J; junction bases left unmatched: 12. This CDR3 reads CASRRATGVRNGYTF. For the CDR3, the DNA is TGTGCCAGCAGACGCGCGACAGGGGTACGGAATGGCTACACCTTC.

The chain recombines TRBV10-3 with TRBJ1-3, with D possibly TRBD1 on 6 matching bases. Trimming took off 8 bases at V and 0 bases at J, with 17 bases between the two ends. Per the germline V gene, CDR1 is ENHRY and CDR2 is SYGVKD. The CDR3 is 16 residues long. The CDR3 protein is CAIGGLQGSSGNTIYF. The CDR3 region has the DNA TGTGCCATCGGTGGGTTACAGGGATCCTCTGGAAACACCATATATTTT.

This clonotype has a handful of counts. The CDR3 nucleotides read TGTGCCAGCAGCGTGCCGGTCCTTAGCTCTGGGGCCAACGTCCTGACTTTC. Its translation is CASSVPVLSSGANVLTF. This chain connects TRBV9 to TRBJ2-6, with D uncertain. Trimming left V 2 bases short and J 0 bases short, with 12 bases between. This CDR3 is 17 amino acids long. CDR1 and CDR2 (germline): SGDLS, YYNGEE.

This clonotype was seen only a few times. The rearrangement joins TRBV4-1 to TRBJ1-5; 7 bases agree with TRBD1. The V gene's germline CDR1 is MGHRA and CDR2 YSYEKL. The CDR3 runs to 15 residues. After removal of 5 bases from V and 3 bases from J, the junction contained 7 bases not matched to a gene. The CDR3 protein is CASSVYGTDNQPQHF. CDR3 bases: TGCGCCAGCAGCGTTTACGGGACAGACAATCAGCCCCAGCATTTT.

This clonotype was counted a few times. The rearrangement uses TRBV2 and TRBJ2-7; D unresolved. Germline V CDR1 and CDR2: SNHLY, FYNNEI. Trimming took 6 bases from V and 6 from J, leaving 15 bases between them. This CDR3 is built from 13 residues. The CDR3 bases are TGTGCCAGCAGCGCACACGACGGCTCCGAGCAGTACGTC. Its protein is CASSAHDGSEQYV.

A few counts support this clonotype. The chain links TRBV20-1 to TRBJ2-7; 8 nucleotides agree with TRBD1. CDR1 and CDR2 (germline): DFQATT, SNEGSKA (reference sequence). V lost 3 bases and J lost 1; bases outside the gene matches: 5. CDR3 length: 14 residues. The chain's CDR3 is CSARGTGFSYEQYF. The CDR3 nucleotides are TGCAGTGCTAGGGGGACAGGTTTTTCCTACGAGCAGTACTTC.

Ten or more counts support this clonotype. The CDR3 nucleotides read TGTGCCAGCCGCCAAAAAAGGGGAAGTGGGGCCAACGTCCTGACTTTC. It translates to CASRQKRGSGANVLTF. This chain uses TRBV7-2 with TRBJ2-6; the D gene is possibly TRBD1 (5 bases). The V gene lost 8 bases and the J gene lost 3 bases, with 17 bases spanning the gap. This CDR3 has 16 residues. Per the germline V gene, CDR1 is SGHTA and CDR2 is FQGNSA.

The CDR3: CASNTLPGELFF. The CDR3 DNA sequence: TGTGCCAGCAATACCTTGCCCGGGGAGCTGTTTTTT. The rearrangement links TRBV12-3 or TRBV12-4 to TRBJ2-2; D not certain. The CDR3 spans 12 residues. V dropped 7 bases and J dropped 6 bases, with 9 bases sitting between them.

The CDR3 DNA reads as TGTGCCAGCACGGCGGCCAGGGACACTGAAGCTTTCTTT. Protein: CASTAARDTEAFF. This sequence joins TRBV2 and TRBJ1-1; possible D gene TRBD1, 5 bases. Trimming took 7 bases from V and 3 from J, leaving 12 bases between them. The V gene's germline CDR1 is SNHLY and CDR2 FYNNEI. CDR3 length: 13 residues.

This clonotype occurred a few times. CDR3 loop: CASSQRWIGREQYV. The CDR3 nucleotides read TGCGCCAGCAGCCAAAGGTGGATAGGACGGGAGCAGTACGTC. The chain carries TRBV4-3 and TRBJ2-7; D gene ambiguous. V was pared by 2 bases and J by 7 bases, with 15 bases between. There are 14 residues in the CDR3. Germline V gene lookup returns CDR1 LGHNA and CDR2 YSLEER.

The chain joins TRBV30 to TRBJ2-5; D is possibly TRBD1 (7 bases). Trimming cost V 2 bases and J 6 bases, with 22 bases left between them. Germline values: CDR1 GTSNPN, CDR2 SVGIG (reference sequence). The CDR3 has 16 amino acids. The CDR3 is CAWSPGGQGVRQTQYF. Written as DNA, the CDR3 is TGTGCCTGGAGTCCTGGGGGGCAGGGGGTCCGCCAGACCCAGTACTTC.

This clonotype was counted only a few times. The chain joins TRBV4-2 to TRBJ1-5, with 7 bases identical to TRBD1. The germline CDR1 and CDR2 sequences are LGHNA and YNFKEQ. The V and J ends lost 1 base and 4 bases, in that order; junction bases with no gene match: 4. The CDR3 has 15 amino acids. Here the CDR3 DNA reads TGTGCCAGCAGCCAAGCTCAGGGGGAGAATCAGCCCCAGCATTTT. Protein: CASSQAQGENQPQHF.